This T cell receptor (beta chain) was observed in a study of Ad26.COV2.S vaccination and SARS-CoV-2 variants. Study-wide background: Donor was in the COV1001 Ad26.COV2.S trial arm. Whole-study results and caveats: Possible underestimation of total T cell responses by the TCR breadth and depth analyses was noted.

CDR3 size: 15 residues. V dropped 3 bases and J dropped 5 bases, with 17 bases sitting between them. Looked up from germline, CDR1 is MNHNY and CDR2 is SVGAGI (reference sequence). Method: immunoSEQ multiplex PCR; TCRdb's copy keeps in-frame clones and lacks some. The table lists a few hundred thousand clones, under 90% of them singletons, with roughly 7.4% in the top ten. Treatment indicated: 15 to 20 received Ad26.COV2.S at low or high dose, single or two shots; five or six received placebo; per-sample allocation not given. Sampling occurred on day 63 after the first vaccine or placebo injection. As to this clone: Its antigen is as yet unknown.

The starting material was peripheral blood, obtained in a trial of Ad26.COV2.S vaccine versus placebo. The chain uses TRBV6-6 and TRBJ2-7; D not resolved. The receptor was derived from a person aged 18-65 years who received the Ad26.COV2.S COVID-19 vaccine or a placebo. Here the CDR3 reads CASSYNMNDQDEQYF. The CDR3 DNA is TGTGCCAGCAGTTATAATATGAACGACCAGGACGAGCAGTACTTC.